A selection of T cell receptor beta chains follows, all from one sample in a study of shared clonotypes between healthy human individuals. Assay used: immunoSEQ multiplex PCR; TCRdb lists only in-frame clones, some missing. This sample has about 2.2 million clones, with 93% found just once. The sample comprised naive CD8+ T cells from PBMCs. All receptors derive from a man younger than 35 in good health. Some clones in this sample may be carry-over from other donors' samples. The CDR3 runs from the conserved cysteine through the conserved F or W. The order of the fields is V gene, clone size, J gene, D gene, CDR3 DNA, CDR3 protein. D genes are given only for firm matches. Size is omitted from some rows. Given values are once, few, many or a class for expanded clones.

v_gene: TRBV7-9; abundance: -; j_gene: TRBJ2-2; d_gene: TRBD1; CDR3nt: TGTGCCAGCAGCTTAGCCCCGGGACAGGACTACACCGGGGAGCTGTTTTTT; CDR3aa: CASSLAPGQDYTGELFF
v_gene: TRBV2; abundance: -; j_gene: TRBJ1-1; d_gene: TRBD1; CDR3nt: TGTGCCAGCAGAGGGGACAGGGGGATGAACACTGAAGCTTTCTTT; CDR3aa: CASRGDRGMNTEAFF
v_gene: TRBV6-6; abundance: -; j_gene: TRBJ1-5; d_gene: TRBD1; CDR3nt: TGTGCCACACGACAGGGACTGGGGCCCCAGCATTTT; CDR3aa: CATRQGLGPQHF
v_gene: TRBV7-9; abundance: once; j_gene: TRBJ2-7; d_gene: -; CDR3nt: TGTGCCAGCAGCTTAAGTGGTGGGTACGAGCAGTACTTC; CDR3aa: CASSLSGGYEQYF
v_gene: TRBV7-6; abundance: -; j_gene: TRBJ2-5; d_gene: -; CDR3nt: TGTGCCAGCAGCTTAGAGGTGCAGGAGCAAGAGACCCAGTACTTC; CDR3aa: CASSLEVQEQETQYF
v_gene: TRBV29-1; abundance: -; j_gene: TRBJ2-3; d_gene: TRBD1; CDR3nt: TGCAGCGTTGAATGGGGAAGGATCCGGGACAGGGGGCTAGGCCTCGCAGATACGCAGTATTTT; CDR3aa: CSVEWGRIRDRGLGLADTQYF
v_gene: TRBV14; abundance: -; j_gene: TRBJ2-1; d_gene: TRBD2; CDR3nt: TGTGCCAGCAGCCAGGAGCTAGTGGGACTAGCGAATCGTGATGAGCAGTTCTTC; CDR3aa: CASSQELVGLANRDEQFF
v_gene: TRBV9; abundance: -; j_gene: TRBJ2-7; d_gene: TRBD1; CDR3nt: TGTGCCAGCAGCGTAGCTTCGGGGGGACAGGGCTACGAGCAGTACTTC; CDR3aa: CASSVASGGQGYEQYF
v_gene: TRBV5-5; abundance: -; j_gene: TRBJ2-7; d_gene: TRBD1; CDR3nt: TGTGCCAGCAGCTCGGGGACAGGGTTAATCCACGAGCAGTACTTC; CDR3aa: CASSSGTGLIHEQYF
v_gene: TRBV21-1; abundance: -; j_gene: TRBJ1-4; d_gene: -; CDR3nt: TGTGCCAGCAGCTCTAGCACCGGGACAGGGAGATTAAGGGGTGAAAAACTGTTTTTT; CDR3aa: CASSSSTGTGRLRGEKLFF
v_gene: TRBV28; abundance: -; j_gene: TRBJ2-3; d_gene: -; CDR3nt: TGTGCCAGCATAATGTCGGTCTCACGCACAGATACGCAGTATTTT; CDR3aa: CASIMSVSRTDTQYF
v_gene: TRBV11-2; abundance: -; j_gene: TRBJ2-7; d_gene: TRBD2; CDR3nt: TGTGCCAGCAGCTTAGGGGCTAGCGGGATGAGCTCCTACGAGCAGTACTTC; CDR3aa: CASSLGASGMSSYEQYF
v_gene: TRBV27; abundance: -; j_gene: TRBJ2-3; d_gene: TRBD2; CDR3nt: TGTGCCAGCAGCTTAGCGGGAGGGCCACCAGATACGCAGTATTTT; CDR3aa: CASSLAGGPPDTQYF
v_gene: TRBV9; abundance: -; j_gene: TRBJ1-2; d_gene: -; CDR3nt: TGTGCCAGCAGCTCTCCGGGGGCAGGGGAAGGGTATGGCTACACCTTC; CDR3aa: CASSSPGAGEGYGYTF
v_gene: TRBV4-3; abundance: -; j_gene: TRBJ1-2; d_gene: TRBD1; CDR3nt: TGCGCCAGCAGCCAAAGGGGGCATAATGGCTACACCTTC; CDR3aa: CASSQRGHNGYTF
v_gene: TRBV25-1; abundance: -; j_gene: TRBJ2-2; d_gene: TRBD2; CDR3nt: TGTGCCAGCAGTCCTTTACTAGCGGGCGACACCGGGGAGCTGTTTTTT; CDR3aa: CASSPLLAGDTGELFF
v_gene: TRBV25-1; abundance: -; j_gene: TRBJ1-4; d_gene: -; CDR3nt: TGTGCCAGCAGTGACCTTAATGAAAAACTGTTTTTT; CDR3aa: CASSDLNEKLFF
v_gene: TRBV2; abundance: -; j_gene: TRBJ1-2; d_gene: -; CDR3nt: TGTGCCAGCAAAACGCAGGGGAGAGACTATGGCTACACCTTC; CDR3aa: CASKTQGRDYGYTF
v_gene: TRBV7-2; abundance: once; j_gene: TRBJ2-7; d_gene: -; CDR3nt: TGTGCCAGCAGCTTTGGCACCACCTACGAGCAGTACTTC; CDR3aa: CASSFGTTYEQYF
v_gene: TRBV28; abundance: once; j_gene: TRBJ1-1; d_gene: -; CDR3nt: TGTGCCAGCAGTCTGGACGGGGGCGCAAGCACTGAAGCTTTCTTT; CDR3aa: CASSLDGGASTEAFF